This T cell receptor (beta chain) was profiled in a study of shared clonotypes between healthy human individuals. Study-wide points: Enrolling few donors narrowed the genetic and exposure-history diversity that was represented. The study generally estimated greater richness for naive than memory subsets.

About this clone: As yet, its antigen is unknown.

CD4+ cells were split into CD45RA+ naive and CD45RA-negative memory subsets. The CDR3 covers 14 residues. V gave up 1 base and J gave up 3 bases, with 12 bases separating them. Germline V CDR1 and CDR2: GTSNPN, SVGIG (reference sequence). Some 30,000 T cell genomes (about 0.2 ug DNA) went into each sorted-subset replicate. Data came from immunoSEQ multiplex PCR; TCRdb stores just in-frame clones and leaves some out. Altogether a few million clones are present, approximately 96% being singletons, with the ten largest covering around 0.13%. This TCR was sampled from a man aged 18 to 30 in good health. The V and J genes are TRBV30 and TRBJ1-2; a possible D gene is TRBD1 (5 bases). The sequenced sample consisted of naive CD4+ T cells sorted from blood. Subset in this sample: CD45RA+ positively selected. As DNA, the CDR3 is TGTGCCTGGAGTGGAGAGGGGTGGGACTATGGCTACACCTTC. Translated: CAWSGEGWDYGYTF.